This T cell receptor (beta chain) appears in the sequencing data of a study of technical replicates of blood from several donors. This CDR3 is 15 amino acids long. The V gene lost 0 bases and the J gene lost 2 bases, with 10 bases spanning the gap. The germline V gene encodes CDR1 SGDLS and CDR2 YYNGEE. TCRdb keeps only in-frame clones here, not all; method: immunoSEQ multiplex PCR. The data contain some 75,000 clones, just over 95% of them singletons. Sequencing input: T cells isolated from PBMCs. The origin of this receptor is a human donor in good health. The chain is built from TRBV9 and TRBJ2-3; maybe TRBD1 (5 bases). The CDR3 sequence: CASSVARTFTDTQYF. In DNA, the CDR3 is TGTGCCAGCAGCGTAGCTAGGACATTCACAGATACGCAGTATTTT.